This record covers a single TCR beta chain. The sample comes from a study of blood T cell repertoires in COVID-19. Background on the study: The samples span acute and convalescent COVID-19 from the United States, Italy and Spain.

Researchers sorted participants into cohorts using their self-reported clinical history. In Cohort 3, a recovered donor had either two negative PCRs, clearance, or symptom resolution. How the authors handled the data: Cell counts per sample came from amplifying reference gene primers. Generated by immunoSEQ multiplex PCR, the TCRdb table keeps only in-frame clones and is missing some. The DNA gave D and trimming, while V, J and clone size come from that table. The table has 110,000 to 150,000 clones, around 87% seen once. CDR3 size: 18 residues. Germline CDR1 reads SGHNT; CDR2 reads YYREEE (reference sequence). Trimming removed 5 bases at V and 7 bases at J, with 30 bases between.

This receptor was taken from a man between 60 and 75 years old who had recovered from COVID-19. J is TRBJ1-2 and V is TRBV5-4; possible D gene TRBD1, 6 bases. Sequenced material: PBMCs or T cells enriched from blood (not recorded which). The DNA of the CDR3 is TGTGCCAGCAGGAACCGCCGGGACACTCAATTCCAATCCCCTGGCTACACCTTC. Translation: CASRNRRDTQFQSPGYTF.